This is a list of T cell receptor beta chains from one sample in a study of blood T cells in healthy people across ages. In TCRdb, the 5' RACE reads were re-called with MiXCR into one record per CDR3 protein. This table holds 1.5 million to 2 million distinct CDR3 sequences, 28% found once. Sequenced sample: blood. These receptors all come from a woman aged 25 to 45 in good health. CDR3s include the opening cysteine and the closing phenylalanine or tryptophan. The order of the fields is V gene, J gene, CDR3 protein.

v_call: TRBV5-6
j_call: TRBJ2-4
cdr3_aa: CASSPGPGGTKNIQYF

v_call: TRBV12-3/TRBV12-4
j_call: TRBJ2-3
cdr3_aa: CASRGSTDTQYF

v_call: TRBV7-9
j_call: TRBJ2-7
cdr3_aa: CASSQTQEQYF

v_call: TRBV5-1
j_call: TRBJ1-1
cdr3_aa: CASSTHRVDTEAFF

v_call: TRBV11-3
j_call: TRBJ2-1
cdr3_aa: CASSAVAGAQNEQFF

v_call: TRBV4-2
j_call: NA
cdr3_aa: CASSQELTRGLGGTQYF

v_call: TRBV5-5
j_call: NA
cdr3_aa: CASNLLGRRTQYF

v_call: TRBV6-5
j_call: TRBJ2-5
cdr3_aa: CASSYSGQETQYF

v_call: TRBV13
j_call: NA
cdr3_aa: CASSLAGTQAYEQYF

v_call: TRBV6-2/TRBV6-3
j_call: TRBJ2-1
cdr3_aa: CASSYHLLASSYNEQFF

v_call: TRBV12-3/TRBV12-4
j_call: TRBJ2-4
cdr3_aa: CASSINTGRKNIQYF

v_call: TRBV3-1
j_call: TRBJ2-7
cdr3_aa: CASSQGPGQYF

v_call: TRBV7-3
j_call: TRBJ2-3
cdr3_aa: CASSTGLGDTQYF

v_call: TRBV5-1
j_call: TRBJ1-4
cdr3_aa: CASSGSPGTVNEKLFF

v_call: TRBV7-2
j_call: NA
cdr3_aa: CASSLAAGRYEQYF

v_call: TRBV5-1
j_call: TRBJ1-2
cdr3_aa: CASSLWGEEANYSYTF

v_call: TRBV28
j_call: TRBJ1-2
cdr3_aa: CASRAVSGNNYGYTF

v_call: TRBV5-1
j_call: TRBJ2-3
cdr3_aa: CASSSDGRGTDTQYF

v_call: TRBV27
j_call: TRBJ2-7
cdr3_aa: CANSLGGRAYEQYF

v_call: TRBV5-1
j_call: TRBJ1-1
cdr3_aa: CASSLDSDESQAFF

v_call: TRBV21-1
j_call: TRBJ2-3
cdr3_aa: CASRERDRGADTQYF

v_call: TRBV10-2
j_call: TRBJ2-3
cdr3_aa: CASSDAGTGLTDTQYF

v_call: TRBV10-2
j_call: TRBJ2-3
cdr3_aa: CASSEVRAVTDTQYF

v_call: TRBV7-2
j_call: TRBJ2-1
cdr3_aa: CASSSPGVRVREQFF

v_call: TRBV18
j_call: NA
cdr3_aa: CASSSLSDRAYEQYF

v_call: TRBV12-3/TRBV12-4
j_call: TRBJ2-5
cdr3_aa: CASSLALQGRETQYF

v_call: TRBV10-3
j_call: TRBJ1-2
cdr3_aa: CAISAPEGYGYTF

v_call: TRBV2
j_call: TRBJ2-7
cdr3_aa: CASRPETSYEQYF

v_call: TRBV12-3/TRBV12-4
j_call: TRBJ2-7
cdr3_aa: CASSLAGTQGEQYF